Sequencing of this T cell receptor beta chain was carried out in a study of blood T cell repertoires in COVID-19 (dated by TCRdb to about 2020). Some background on the complete study: Samples covering the acute and convalescent phases of COVID-19 were provided by collaborators in the United States, Italy and Spain. The material from the prospective study consisted of cDNA or gDNA derived from T cells, B-cell-depleted T cells, or PBMCs. Subjects who had been exposed to COVID-19, were actively infected with it, or had recovered from it provided the deeply sampled blood TCRbeta repertoires that made up the dataset. The repertoires were released in a freely available public database intended as a resource for research on the immune response to SARS-CoV-2. Samples came from the ongoing ImmuneRACE study (first 160 participants) plus 1,254 subjects from 6 global collaborators. Sample metadata almost always included a de-identified subject ID, COVID-19 status, age in years and sex. HLA class I and class II types, where available, came from metadata supplied by the sample provider rather than from assay-based typing. What the work shows at the level of the full study, not this receptor alone: Clinical and demographic metadata were provided uncurated, with the amount varying by source and participant.

In the prospective study, participants were about 18 to 95 years old, resided in fewer than 25 geographic areas of the United States, and were enrolled through a virtual design. To assign participants to cohorts, the prospective study relied on clinical history that participants themselves reported in a screening survey and a study questionnaire. Recovered participants in ImmuneRACE Cohort 3 were defined as having two consecutive negative NP/OP PCR tests, clearance from a healthcare professional, or resolution of symptoms. Mobile phlebotomists in the prospective study collected whole blood, serum and a nasopharyngeal or oropharyngeal swab from every participant. Participants in the prospective study had the option to provide additional blood draws and questionnaires over a 2-month period. Before DNA extraction, prospective study blood samples were shipped either frozen or at room temperature. TCRbeta CDR3 regions were amplified from genomic DNA by means of the immunoSEQ Assay, a bias-controlled multiplex PCR. The paper's data handling went like this. The number of nucleated cells in each sample was estimated by amplification of reference gene primers within the assay. Sequence reads were collapsed and filtered to measure the absolute abundance of every unique TCRbeta CDR3 rearrangement. For each sample, productive Simpson clonality was calculated by taking the square root of Simpson's diversity index across productive rearrangements. TCRdb holds this immuneACCESS table with in-frame rearrangements only. Some clones are missing; in checked studies, unresolved V genes explain under half, and the rest has no known cause. The V and J calls and clone size come from that table; D and trimming were worked out from the DNA. Here the sample has 250,000 to 350,000 clones; roughly 87% occur a single time. The ten largest clones take up around 5.8% of the sample.

A remark on this clone: The antigen it recognizes is unknown. One base away there is no much larger clone; base qualities are not given.

CDR1 and CDR2, looked up from the germline V gene (reference sequence), are LNHDA and SQIVND. The CDR3, from cysteine to phenylalanine, totals 17 residues. Just the 51-base CDR3 DNA is kept, in frame starting at base 1. V has 7 bases trimmed and J has 7 bases trimmed; junction bases matching no gene number 14. The receptor was derived from a woman aged 40 to 55 who had recovered from COVID-19. The sequencing input was PBMCs or T cells enriched from blood (not recorded which). The rearranged chain carries TRBV19 and TRBJ1-6; TRBD1 fits 9 bases in the junction. The DNA is TGTGCCAGTAATGCCGGACAGGGGCGCCCTATCAATTCACCCCTCCACTTT. Its protein reads: CASNAGQGRPINSPLHF.